What follows are 27 T cell receptor beta chains derived from one specimen sequenced in a study of T cell responses to AZD1222 COVID-19 vaccine. Generated by immunoSEQ multiplex PCR, the TCRdb table keeps only in-frame clones and is missing some. The table shows 100,000 to 150,000 clones, with 90% occurring only once. The material was peripheral blood, obtained on day 0 of AZD1222 vaccination. The source of these receptors is an adult in good health.

The chain has TRBV6-5 and TRBJ2-3; 13 nucleotides line up with TRBD2. Germline V gene data show CDR1 as MNHEY and CDR2 as SVGAGI. Trimming removed 7 bases from V and 1 base from J; junction bases left unmatched: 2. The CDR3 has 15 residues. The CDR3 DNA reads TGTGCCAGCACAGGACTAGCGGGAGGCACAGATACGCAGTATTTT. This gives the protein CASTGLAGGTDTQYF.

V is TRBV7-2 and J is TRBJ1-1; 8 bases align to TRBD1. Germline V gene sequence: CDR1 SGHTA, CDR2 FQGNSA. CDR3 size: 14 residues. J lost 3 bases, V lost 3 bases, and 3 bases had no gene match. CDR3 sequence reads: CASSFLQGDTEAFF. Here the CDR3 DNA reads TGTGCCAGCAGCTTCCTACAGGGGGACACTGAAGCTTTCTTT.

The chain uses TRBV7-8 and TRBJ1-2; D is unresolved. The CDR3 spans 12 residues. Trimming took 5 bases from V and 7 from J, leaving 11 bases between them. Germline values: CDR1 SGHVS, CDR2 FQNEAQ. CDR3 amino acids: CASSPDRGGYTF. In DNA form, the CDR3 reads TGTGCCAGCAGCCCAGACCGCGGTGGCTACACCTTC.

V gene TRBV29-1 combines with J gene TRBJ2-1, with a weak D call TRBD2 (7 bases). V gave up 4 bases and J gave up 4 bases, with 14 bases separating them. The CDR3 covers 14 residues. Germline lookup yields CDR1 SQVTM and CDR2 ANQGSEA. The CDR3 loop reads CSVVTGRGYNEQFF. The CDR3 region has the DNA TGCAGCGTTGTGACTGGGAGGGGGTACAATGAGCAGTTCTTC.

This chain links TRBV7-9 with TRBJ1-2, with D hard to call. The V gene lost 6 bases and the J gene lost 5 bases, with 13 bases spanning the gap. Germline V gene data show CDR1 as SEHNR and CDR2 as FQNEAQ (reference sequence). The CDR3 contains 13 residues. The CDR3 loop is CASRIAGGYGYTF. CDR3 in DNA: TGTGCCAGCAGGATCGCGGGAGGGTATGGCTACACCTTC.

The chain uses TRBV7-2 and TRBJ1-4; D may be TRBD1 (6 bases). Trimming removed 5 bases from V and 4 bases from J, with 14 bases in between. This CDR3 is built from 15 residues. Germline-derived CDR1 and CDR2 are SGHTA and FQGNSA. CDR3 DNA: TGTGCCAGCAGCGACCCTCGACAGGTTAATGAAAAACTGTTTTTT. It yields the protein CASSDPRQVNEKLFF.

The chain recombines TRBV3-1 (or the pseudogene TRBV3-2) with TRBJ1-2; TRBD1 matches at 7 bases. This CDR3 region has 15 residues. J gave up 4 bases and V 4 bases, and 9 bases lay outside the gene matches. Looked up from germline, CDR1 is LGHDT and CDR2 is YNNKEL (reference sequence). Here the CDR3 DNA reads TGTGCCAGCAGCCTTATACCCGGACAGGTCTATGGCTACACCTTC. Translated, it gives CASSLIPGQVYGYTF.

The V call is TRBV4-1, the J call TRBJ2-7, with 10 bases that match TRBD2. There are 17 residues in the CDR3. CDR1 and CDR2 (germline): MGHRA, YSYEKL. Unmatched junction bases numbered 15, after V lost 5 bases and J lost 5 bases. The CDR3 DNA reads TGCGCCAGCAGCTCTGAAGGAGGAGCGGGAGGGATGAACGAGCAGTACTTC. This translates into CASSSEGGAGGMNEQYF.

V is TRBV27 and J is TRBJ1-1; tentative D call: TRBD1 (5 bases). CDR1 MNHEY and CDR2 SMNVEV come from the germline V gene (reference sequence). V gave up 5 bases and J gave up 6 bases, with 13 bases separating them. The CDR3 length is 13 residues. DNA for the CDR3: TGTGCCAGCAGTCAAGGGACGGGCCCTGAAGCTTTCTTT. As protein: CASSQGTGPEAFF.

V is TRBV27 and J is TRBJ2-7, with 10 bases lining up with TRBD1. The CDR3 runs 13 residues. The V gene's germline CDR1 is MNHEY and CDR2 SMNVEV (reference sequence). J was trimmed by 5 bases and V by 5 bases; bases with no gene match: 3. DNA for the CDR3: TGTGCCAGCAGTAGACAGGGGGCCAACGAGCAGTACTTC. It encodes CASSRQGANEQYF.

The genes are TRBV19 and TRBJ2-6, with 7 bases identical to TRBD1. V lost 4 bases to trimming and J lost 1 base; unmatched junction nucleotides: 1. CDR3 length equals 15 residues. Looked up from germline, CDR1 is LNHDA and CDR2 is SQIVND (reference sequence). The CDR3 here is CASSTQGSGANVLTF. The CDR3 DNA sequence: TGTGCCAGTAGTACACAGGGGTCTGGGGCCAACGTCCTGACTTTC.

The gene calls are TRBV18 and TRBJ1-5; the D gene is possibly TRBD1 (5 bases). The germline V gene encodes CDR1 KGHSH and CDR2 LQKENI. V was pared by 4 bases and J by 0 bases, with 10 bases between. This CDR3 region has 15 residues. The CDR3 bases are TGTGCCAGCTCACTACAGGTCCATAGCAATCAGCCCCAGCATTTT. Protein product: CASSLQVHSNQPQHF.

The chain carries TRBV30 and TRBJ1-5; D perhaps matches TRBD1 (5 bases). V gave up 0 bases and J gave up 4 bases, with 10 bases separating them. This CDR3 contains 14 residues. In germline, CDR1 is GTSNPN, CDR2 SVGIG (reference sequence). The CDR3 nucleotides read TGTGCCTGGAGTGTAGCCGGGGCAAATCAGCCCCAGCATTTT. Translation: CAWSVAGANQPQHF.

This clone is a singleton in its sample. J is TRBJ1-5 and V is TRBV10-1, with D tentatively TRBD1 (5 bases). The V and J ends lost 5 bases and 2 bases respectively, with 7 bases between them. Germline V gene lookup returns CDR1 WNHNN and CDR2 SYGVQD (reference sequence). This CDR3 spans 13 amino acids. The CDR3 DNA is TGCGCCAGCAGTCGAGGGGGCAATCAGCCCCAGCATTTT. It codes for CASSRGGNQPQHF.

The CDR3 sequence is CASRVAGSTDTQYF. The CDR3 nucleotides are TGTGCCAGCAGGGTAGCGGGAAGCACAGATACGCAGTATTTT. J is TRBJ2-3 and V is TRBV2; 8 bases match TRBD2. This CDR3 is 14 amino acids long. Germline CDR1 is SNHLY and CDR2 is FYNNEI. The V gene end was trimmed by 6 bases and the J gene end by 0 bases; junction bases not matched to a gene: 2.

The rearrangement links TRBV21-1 to TRBJ1-6; no check of the table's D call, TRBD1, against the DNA was made. TRBV21-1 is a known pseudogene. This CDR3 comprises 18 residues. The CDR3 spells CASSKQGDRVGNNSPLHF. The DNA for the CDR3 is TGTGCCAGCAGCAAACAAGGGGACAGGGTGGGCAATAATTCACCCCTCCACTTT.

V is TRBV28 and J is TRBJ2-4; tentatively, D is TRBD1 (5 bases). Germline loops: CDR1 MDHEN, CDR2 SYDVKM. The CDR3 is made up of 16 amino acids. Trimming shortened V by 2 bases and J by 0 bases, and 11 bases separated the two germline ends. CDR3 sequence: CASSLQGGKAKNIQYF. The CDR3 bases are TGTGCCAGCAGTTTACAGGGTGGGAAAGCCAAAAACATTCAGTACTTC.

This CDR3 is CAILIATNEKLFF. In nucleotides, the CDR3 is TGTGCCATATTGATTGCAACTAATGAAAAACTGTTTTTT. The chain employs TRBV7-8 and TRBJ1-4; no reliable D call. The ends were cut back, 10 bases at V and 0 bases at J, with 9 bases in the middle. This CDR3 is 13 amino acids long. Germline CDR1 is SGHVS and CDR2 is FQNEAQ.

The chain employs TRBV5-4 and TRBJ2-1, with D possibly TRBD2 on 6 matching bases. V lost 2 bases to trimming and J lost 4 bases, with 10 bases between them. This CDR3 spans 14 amino acids. Per germline, CDR1 SGHNT and CDR2 YYREEE (reference sequence). CDR3 region: CASSFSRGYNEQFF. The CDR3 DNA reads TGTGCCAGCAGCTTCTCGCGGGGATACAATGAGCAGTTCTTC.

The J gene is TRBJ2-3, the V gene TRBV11-2; the D is unclear. The CDR3 consists of 12 residues. Germline lookup yields CDR1 SGHAT and CDR2 FQNNGV. V shed 7 bases and J shed 2 bases, with 7 bases lying between them. This chain's CDR3 is CASTPATDTQYF. CDR3 DNA: TGTGCCAGCACCCCTGCCACAGATACGCAGTATTTT.

This sequence joins TRBV19 and TRBJ1-2; D not resolved. The CDR3 is 11 amino acids. The V and J ends lost 7 bases and 4 bases respectively, with 7 bases between them. From germline, CDR1 is LNHDA and CDR2 SQIVND (reference sequence). For the CDR3, the DNA is TGTGCCAGTATGTATCTCTATGGCTACACCTTC. Translation: CASMYLYGYTF. The full variable domain, in which reference TRBV19 and TRBJ1-2 provide the parts outside the CDR3, is DGGITQSPKYLFRKEGQNVTLSCEQNLNHDAMYWYRQDPGQGLRLIYYSQIVNDFQKGDIAEGYSVSREKKESFPLTVTSAQKNPTAFYLCASMYLYGYTFGSGTRLTVV.

The V call is TRBV27, the J call TRBJ2-2; 9 bases are a match to TRBD2. CDR1 is MNHEY and CDR2 is SMNVEV in the germline V gene (reference sequence). The CDR3 sequence is 16 residues long. V was clipped by 6 bases and J by 5 bases; unmatched bases: 10. CDR3 protein: CASRWGREGWTGELFF. Here the CDR3 DNA reads TGTGCCAGCAGATGGGGGCGGGAGGGTTGGACCGGGGAGCTGTTTTTT.

The chain recombines TRBV27 with TRBJ1-2; 9 nucleotides agree with TRBD1. J gave up 4 bases and V 4 bases, and 13 bases lay outside the gene matches. The CDR3 runs to 17 residues. Germline assignment: CDR1 MNHEY and CDR2 SMNVEV (reference sequence). This chain's CDR3 is CASSSGTGTLGSYGYTF. For the CDR3, the DNA is TGTGCCAGCAGTTCGGGGACAGGGACTTTGGGTAGCTATGGCTACACCTTC.

The chain recombines TRBV27 with TRBJ2-3; TRBD2 agrees at 9 bases. The CDR3 runs to 15 residues. V shed 4 bases and J 5 bases; nucleotides not matched to a gene: 7. Germline CDR1 is MNHEY and CDR2 is SMNVEV (reference sequence). The CDR3 nucleotides read TGTGCCAGCAGTTGGCGGGGGGGCCGTCAAGATACGCAGTATTTT. Its translation: CASSWRGGRQDTQYF.

This sequence joins TRBV27 and TRBJ2-7; possible D gene TRBD1, 6 bases. The V gene's germline CDR1 is MNHEY and CDR2 SMNVEV (reference sequence). This CDR3 spans 15 amino acids. V was cut by 9 bases and J by 0 bases, with 18 bases left in between. The CDR3 spells CARRQDRHNSYEQYF. DNA of the CDR3: TGTGCCAGAAGACAAGACAGGCATAACTCCTACGAGCAGTACTTC.

The chain is built from TRBV10-3 and TRBJ2-7; D is unclear. The germline CDR1 and CDR2 sequences are ENHRY and SYGVKD. The CDR3 is 11 residues long. V was cut by 5 bases and J by 4 bases, with 6 bases left in between. The CDR3 is CAISQGYEQYF. CDR3 nucleotide sequence: TGTGCCATCAGTCAAGGGTACGAGCAGTACTTC.

The chain uses TRBV6-5 and TRBJ2-1, with D perhaps TRBD1 or TRBD2 (5 bases each). CDR1 is MNHEY and CDR2 is SVGAGI in the germline V gene. The CDR3 runs to 15 residues. The V gene lost 0 bases and the J gene lost 3 bases, with 9 bases spanning the gap. CDR3 coding DNA: TGTGCCAGCAGTTACTCGTGGGACCACTACAATGAGCAGTTCTTC. It translates to CASSYSWDHYNEQFF.